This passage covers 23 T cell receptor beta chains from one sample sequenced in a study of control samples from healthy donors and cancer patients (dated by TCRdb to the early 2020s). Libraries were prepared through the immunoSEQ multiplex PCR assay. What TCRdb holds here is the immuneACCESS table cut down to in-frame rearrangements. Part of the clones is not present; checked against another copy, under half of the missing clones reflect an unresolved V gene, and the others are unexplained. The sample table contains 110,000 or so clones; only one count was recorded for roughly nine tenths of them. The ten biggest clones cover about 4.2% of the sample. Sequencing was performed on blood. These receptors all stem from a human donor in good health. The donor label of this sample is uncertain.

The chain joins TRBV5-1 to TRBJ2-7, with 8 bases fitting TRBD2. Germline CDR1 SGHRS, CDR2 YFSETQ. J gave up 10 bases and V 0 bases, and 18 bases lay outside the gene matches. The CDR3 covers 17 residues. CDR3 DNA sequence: TGCGCCAGCAGCTTGGACAACCCTGGTGTTAGCGGGGAGCCCCAGTACTTC. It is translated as CASSLDNPGVSGEPQYF.

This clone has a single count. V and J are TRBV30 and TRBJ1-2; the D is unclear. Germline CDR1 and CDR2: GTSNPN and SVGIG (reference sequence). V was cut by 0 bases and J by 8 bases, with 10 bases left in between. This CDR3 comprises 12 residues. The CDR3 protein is CAWSVFKEGYTF. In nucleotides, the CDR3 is TGTGCCTGGAGTGTGTTCAAGGAAGGCTACACCTTC. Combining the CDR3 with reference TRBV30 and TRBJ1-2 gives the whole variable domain SQTIHQWPATLVQPVGSPLSLECTVEGTSNPNLYWYRQAAGRGLQLLFYSVGIGQISSEVPQNLSASRPQDRQFILSSKKLLLSDSGFYLCAWSVFKEGYTFGSGTRLTVV.

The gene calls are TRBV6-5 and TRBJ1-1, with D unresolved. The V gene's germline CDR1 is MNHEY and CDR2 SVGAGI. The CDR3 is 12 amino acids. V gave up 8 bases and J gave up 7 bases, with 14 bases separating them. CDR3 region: CASVPTDGEAFF. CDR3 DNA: TGTGCCAGCGTCCCCACGGACGGTGAAGCTTTCTTT.

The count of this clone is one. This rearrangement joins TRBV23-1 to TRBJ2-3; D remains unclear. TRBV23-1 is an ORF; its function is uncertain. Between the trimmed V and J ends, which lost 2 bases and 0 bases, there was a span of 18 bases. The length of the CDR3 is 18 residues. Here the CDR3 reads CASSQRGQEDPSTDTQYF. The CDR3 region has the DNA TGCGCCAGCAGTCAACGTGGGCAGGAAGATCCTAGCACAGATACGCAGTATTTT.

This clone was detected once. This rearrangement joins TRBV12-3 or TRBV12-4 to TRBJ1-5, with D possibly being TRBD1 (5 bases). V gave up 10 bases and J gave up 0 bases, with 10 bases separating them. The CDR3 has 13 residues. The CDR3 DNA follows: TGTGCCAAACAGGCCGATAGCAATCAGCCCCAGCATTTT. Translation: CAKQADSNQPQHF.

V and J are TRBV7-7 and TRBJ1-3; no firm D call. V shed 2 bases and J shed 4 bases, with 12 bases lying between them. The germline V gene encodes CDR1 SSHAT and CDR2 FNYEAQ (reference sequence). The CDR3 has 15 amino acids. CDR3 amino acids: CASSLSSGGGNTIYF. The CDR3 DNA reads TGTGCCAGCAGCTTATCTTCTGGCGGGGGAAACACCATATATTTT.

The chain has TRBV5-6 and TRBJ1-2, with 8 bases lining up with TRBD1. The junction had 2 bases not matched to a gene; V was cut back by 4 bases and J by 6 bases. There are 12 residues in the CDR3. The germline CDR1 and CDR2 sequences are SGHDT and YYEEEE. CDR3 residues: CASSGDRHGYTF. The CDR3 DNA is TGTGCCAGCAGCGGGGACAGGCATGGCTACACCTTC.

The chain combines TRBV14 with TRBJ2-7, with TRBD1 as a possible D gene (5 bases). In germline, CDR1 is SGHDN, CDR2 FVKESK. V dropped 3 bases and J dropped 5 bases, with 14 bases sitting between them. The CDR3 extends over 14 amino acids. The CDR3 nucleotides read TGTGCCAGCAGCCACCGACCACAGGTAAACGAGCAGTACTTC. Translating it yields CASSHRPQVNEQYF. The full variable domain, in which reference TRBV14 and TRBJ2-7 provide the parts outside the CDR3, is EAGVTQFPSHSVIEKGQTVTLRCDPISGHDNLYWYRRVMGKEIKFLLHFVKESKQDESGMPNNRFLAERTGGTYSTLKVQPAELEDSGVYFCASSHRPQVNEQYFGPGTRLTVT.

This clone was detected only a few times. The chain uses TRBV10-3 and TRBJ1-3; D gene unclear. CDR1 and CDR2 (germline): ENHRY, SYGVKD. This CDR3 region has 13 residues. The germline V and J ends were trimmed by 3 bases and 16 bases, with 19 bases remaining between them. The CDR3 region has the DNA TGTGCCATCAGTGATCTAGCCTCCACTGGTTGGTATTTT. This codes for CAISDLASTGWYF.

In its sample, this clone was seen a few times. For the CDR3, the DNA is TGTGCCAGCAGCTTAGTCTCAGGAGATGGCTACACCTTC. Amino acid sequence: CASSLVSGDGYTF. The chain combines TRBV7-9 with TRBJ1-2; D call uncertain. V was clipped by 1 base and J by 6 bases, with 9 bases between them. Germline V gene lookup returns CDR1 SEHNR and CDR2 FQNEAQ (reference sequence). The CDR3 contains 13 residues.

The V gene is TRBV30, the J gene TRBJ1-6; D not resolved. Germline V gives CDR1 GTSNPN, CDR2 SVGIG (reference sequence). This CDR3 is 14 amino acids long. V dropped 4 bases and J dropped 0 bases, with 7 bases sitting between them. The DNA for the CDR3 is TGTGCCTGGAAAGGTAGCTCCTATAATTCACCCCTCCACTTT. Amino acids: CAWKGSSYNSPLHF.

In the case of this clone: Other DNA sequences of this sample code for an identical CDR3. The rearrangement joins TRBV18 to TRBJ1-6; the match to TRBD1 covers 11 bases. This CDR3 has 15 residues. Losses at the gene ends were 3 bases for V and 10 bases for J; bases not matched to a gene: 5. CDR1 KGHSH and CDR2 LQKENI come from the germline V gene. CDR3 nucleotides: TGTGCCAGCTCACCTAGGACAGGGGGCGACTCACCCCTCCACTTT. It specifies CASSPRTGGDSPLHF. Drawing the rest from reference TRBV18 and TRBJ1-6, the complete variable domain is NAGVMQNPRHLVRRRGQEARLRCSPMKGHSHVYWYRQLPEEGLKFMVYLQKENIIDESGMPKERFSAEFPKEGPSILRIQQVVRGDSAAYFCASSPRTGGDSPLHFGNGTRLTVT.

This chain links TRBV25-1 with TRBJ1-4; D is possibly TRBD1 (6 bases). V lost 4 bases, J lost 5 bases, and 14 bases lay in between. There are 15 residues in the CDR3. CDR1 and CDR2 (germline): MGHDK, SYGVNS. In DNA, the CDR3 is TGTGCCAGCAGTGCCCTACAGGGTGGGAATGAAAAACTGTTTTTT. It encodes CASSALQGGNEKLFF.

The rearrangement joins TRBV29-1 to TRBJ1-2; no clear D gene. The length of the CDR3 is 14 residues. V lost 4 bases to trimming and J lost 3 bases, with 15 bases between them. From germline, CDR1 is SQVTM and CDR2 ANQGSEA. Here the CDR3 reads CSVVGLARDYGYTF. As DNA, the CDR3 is TGCAGCGTTGTAGGTTTGGCACGGGACTATGGCTACACCTTC.

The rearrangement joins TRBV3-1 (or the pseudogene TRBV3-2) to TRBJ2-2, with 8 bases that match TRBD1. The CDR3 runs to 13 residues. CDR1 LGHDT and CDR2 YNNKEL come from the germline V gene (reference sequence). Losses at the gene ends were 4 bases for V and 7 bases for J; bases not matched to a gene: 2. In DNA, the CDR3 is TGTGCCAGCAGCCGCGGACAGGGCGGGGAGCTGTTTTTT. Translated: CASSRGQGGELFF.

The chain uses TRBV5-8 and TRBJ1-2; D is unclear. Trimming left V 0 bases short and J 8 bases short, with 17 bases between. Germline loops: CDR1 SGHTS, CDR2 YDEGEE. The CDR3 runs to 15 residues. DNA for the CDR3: TGTGCCAGCAGCTTGGCCGTTTCTGCACGAATGGGCTACACCTTC. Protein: CASSLAVSARMGYTF.

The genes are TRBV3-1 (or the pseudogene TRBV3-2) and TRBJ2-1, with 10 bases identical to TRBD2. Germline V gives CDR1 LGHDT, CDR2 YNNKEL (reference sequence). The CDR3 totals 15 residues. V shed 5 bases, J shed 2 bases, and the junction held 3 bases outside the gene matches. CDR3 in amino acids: CASSNSGGAYNEQFF. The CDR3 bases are TGTGCCAGCAGCAACAGCGGGGGGGCCTACAATGAGCAGTTCTTC.

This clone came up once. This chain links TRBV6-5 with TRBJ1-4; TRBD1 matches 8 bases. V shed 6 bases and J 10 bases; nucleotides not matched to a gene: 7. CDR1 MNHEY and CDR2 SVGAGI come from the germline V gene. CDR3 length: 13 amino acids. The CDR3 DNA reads TGTGCCAGCAGAGGCCAGGGGGCGGGAAAACTGTTTTTT. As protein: CASRGQGAGKLFF.

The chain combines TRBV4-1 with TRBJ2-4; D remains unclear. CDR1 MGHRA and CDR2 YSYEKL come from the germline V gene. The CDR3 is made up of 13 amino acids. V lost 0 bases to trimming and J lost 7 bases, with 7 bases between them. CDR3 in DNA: TGCGCCAGCAGCCAAGAACGACGGAACATTCAGTACTTC. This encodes CASSQERRNIQYF.

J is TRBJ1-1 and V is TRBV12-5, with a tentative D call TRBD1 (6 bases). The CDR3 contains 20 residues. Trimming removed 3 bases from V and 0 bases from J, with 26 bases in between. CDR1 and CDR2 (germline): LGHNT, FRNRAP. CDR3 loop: CASGLVVLGWGQKLNTEAFF. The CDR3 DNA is TGTGCTAGTGGTTTAGTCGTACTTGGCTGGGGGCAAAAACTGAACACTGAAGCTTTCTTT.

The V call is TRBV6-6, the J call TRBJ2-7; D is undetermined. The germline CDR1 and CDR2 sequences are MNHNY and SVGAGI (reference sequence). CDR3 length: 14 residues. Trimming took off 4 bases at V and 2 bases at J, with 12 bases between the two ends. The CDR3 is CASSSGLSTYEQYF. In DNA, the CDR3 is TGTGCCAGCAGTTCAGGCCTTTCTACCTACGAGCAGTACTTC.

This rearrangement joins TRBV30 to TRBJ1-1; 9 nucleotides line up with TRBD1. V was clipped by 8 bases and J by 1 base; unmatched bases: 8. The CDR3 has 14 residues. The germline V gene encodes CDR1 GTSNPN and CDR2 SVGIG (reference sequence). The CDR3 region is CASRTGVPNTEAFF. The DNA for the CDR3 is TGTGCCAGTCGGACAGGGGTCCCGAACACTGAAGCTTTCTTT.

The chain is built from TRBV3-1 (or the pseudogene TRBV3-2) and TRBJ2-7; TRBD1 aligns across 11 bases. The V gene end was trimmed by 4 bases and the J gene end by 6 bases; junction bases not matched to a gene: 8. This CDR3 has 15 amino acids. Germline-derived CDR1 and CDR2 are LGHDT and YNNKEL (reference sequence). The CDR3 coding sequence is TGTGCCAGCAGCCCCCGGGACAGGGGGATGTCCGAGCAGTACTTC. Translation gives CASSPRDRGMSEQYF.